Following are 10 T cell receptor beta chains from one sample sequenced in a study of vaccination and CD4 T cells after COVID-19. The Oncomine TCR Beta short-read assay was applied to DNA of cultured CD4+ T cells. TCRdb independently ran MiXCR on the PCR reads; one entry per CDR3 protein. The sample lists approximately 27,000 distinct CDR3 sequences, 36% occurring once. For these TCRs, the target antigens are not known. Time point of the sample: late sampling 161 to 241 days after vaccination in three convalescent patients. The sample's treatment: roughly nine-day PBMC culture with coronavirus spike peptide pools or control peptides (ViraFEST assay). The sample in question was CD4+ T cells from blood, cultured in vitro, obtained about 7 months after SARS-CoV-2 vaccination. These receptors were obtained from a human donor who had recovered from COVID-19.

The J gene is TRBJ2-5, the V gene TRBV2; D ambiguous. Deletions cut 2 bases from V and 1 base from J, with 5 bases between. CDR3 size: 13 residues. Germline V lookup: CDR1 SNHLY, CDR2 FYNNEI. In nucleotides, the CDR3 is TGTGCCAGCAGTGAACTCGGCCAAGAGACCCAGTACTTC. Its protein is CASSELGQETQYF.

The CDR3 loop is CASSQRTGGGYGYTF. The CDR3 coding sequence is TGTGCCAGCAGCCAGAGGACAGGGGGGGGCTATGGCTACACCTTC. The chain links TRBV7-2 to TRBJ1-2, with 10 bases fitting TRBD1. CDR3 length equals 15 residues. The germline gives CDR1 SGHTA, CDR2 FQGNSA. J lost 4 bases, V lost 5 bases, and 7 bases had no gene match.

This clonotype occurred a few times. The chain links TRBV10-3 to TRBJ1-1; D is undetermined. The germline CDR1 and CDR2 sequences are ENHRY and SYGVKD. The CDR3 runs 14 residues. V lost 3 bases and J 0 bases, leaving 8 bases between the germline ends. The CDR3 coding sequence is TGTGCCATCAGTGAAGACACTGTGAACACTGAAGCTTTCTTT. Its translation is CAISEDTVNTEAFF.

This clonotype is medium-sized by share. The rearrangement uses TRBV20-1 and TRBJ2-7, with TRBD1 matching over 8 bases. The CDR3 runs to 14 residues. Germline V CDR1 and CDR2: DFQATT, SNEGSKA (reference sequence). The J segment lost 4 bases and the V segment lost 3 bases, leaving 8 bases of the junction unmatched. The chain's CDR3 is CSASRAGGPYEQYF. DNA for the CDR3: TGCAGTGCTAGCCGCGCAGGGGGCCCTTACGAGCAGTACTTC.

This rearrangement joins TRBV20-1 to TRBJ1-3, with D unclear. Germline assignment: CDR1 DFQATT and CDR2 SNEGSKA (reference sequence). CDR3 length: 13 amino acids. The V and J ends lost 7 bases and 0 bases respectively, with 10 bases between them. CDR3 residues: CSGRSNSGNTIYF. In nucleotides, the CDR3 is TGCAGTGGCCGTTCGAACTCTGGAAACACCATATATTTT.

This clonotype was detected a few times. This chain connects TRBV19 to TRBJ2-5; 7 bases agree with TRBD1. Trimming cost V 5 bases and J 5 bases; bases outside gene matches: 5. Germline CDR1 is LNHDA and CDR2 is SQIVND (reference sequence). The CDR3 has 13 residues. The CDR3 DNA follows: TGTGCCAGTAGTCGACAGGGCTGGGAGACCCAGTACTTC. It codes for CASSRQGWETQYF.

V usage is TRBV7-3 and J usage is TRBJ2-2; 14 positions agree with TRBD2. The CDR3 is 15 residues long. The V segment lost 5 bases and the J segment 6 bases; nucleotides outside the gene matches: 2. Germline CDR1 is SGHTA and CDR2 is FQGTGA. The CDR3 spells CASSLGLAGAGELFF. The DNA for the CDR3 is TGTGCCAGCAGCCTGGGACTAGCGGGAGCCGGGGAGCTGTTTTTT. Variable domain in full (rest from reference TRBV7-3 and TRBJ2-2): GAGVSQTPSNKVTEKGKYVELRCDPISGHTALYWYRQSLGQGPEFLIYFQGTGAADDSGLPNDRFFAVRPEGSVSTLKIQRTERGDSAVYLCASSLGLAGAGELFFGEGSRLTVL.

V and J are TRBV28 and TRBJ2-5, with D perhaps matching TRBD1 (5 bases). Germline V gives CDR1 MDHEN, CDR2 SYDVKM. The V end was cut by 1 base, the J end by 6 bases, with 15 bases between. The CDR3 contains 15 residues. Here the CDR3 DNA reads TGTGCCAGCAGTTTATTTGGCCGGCAGGGAAAGACCCAGTACTTC. It is translated as CASSLFGRQGKTQYF.

V is TRBV24-1 and J is TRBJ1-5; 7 bases line up with TRBD1. The CDR3 sequence is 16 residues long. Germline-derived CDR1 and CDR2 are KGHDR and SFDVKD. After removal of 5 bases from V and 1 base from J, the junction contained 7 bases not matched to a gene. CDR3 region: CATSVGGRGSNQPQHF. CDR3 nucleotide sequence: TGTGCCACCAGTGTAGGGGGCCGAGGGAGCAATCAGCCCCAGCATTTT.

V usage is TRBV27 and J usage is TRBJ1-2, with D unclear. CDR1 and CDR2 from the germline V gene are MNHEY and SMNVEV (reference sequence). Deletions cut 7 bases from V and 0 bases from J, with 12 bases between. The CDR3 runs to 14 residues. The CDR3 region has the DNA TGTGCCAGCACTGGGAGAAGATCTAACTATGGCTACACCTTC. This sequence encodes CASTGRRSNYGYTF.